These T cell receptor beta chains were read from a single sample in a study of blood T cell repertoires in COVID-19. Produced via immunoSEQ multiplex PCR; TCRdb's table is partial and in-frame only. The sample lists roughly 200,000 clones, over 80% occurring once. The sample taken for sequencing was peripheral blood. Receptors originate from a woman between 40 and 55 years old with COVID-19, enrolled during active disease. CDR3s leave out the opening cysteine and the closing phenylalanine or tryptophan.

cdr3_aa j_call v_call
ASSLFGFPSDGGELF TRBJ1-4 TRBV7-8
ASSQDNRIGQPQH TRBJ1-5 TRBV3-1/TRBV3-2
ASSLGGQGSNEKLF TRBJ1-4 TRBV5-4
ASSEFPGQSISGANVLT TRBJ2-6 TRBV18
ASSPGQVTYEQY TRBJ2-7 TRBV27
ASSPWTGGYT TRBJ1-2 TRBV3-1/TRBV3-2
ASSLGGMYEKLF TRBJ1-4 TRBV5-6
ASSQWTGEQY TRBJ2-7 TRBV6-5
ASSSSPAVDEQY TRBJ2-7 TRBV4-1
ASSDTTGGIYGYT TRBJ1-2 TRBV10-2
ASSYILAGTYEQY TRBJ2-7 TRBV6-5
ASSFGTSGSYNEQF TRBJ2-1 TRBV28
ASSIGAGGSTDTQY TRBJ2-3 TRBV19
ARSSQAFNEKLF TRBJ1-4 TRBV5-3
ASSPNILAGGPETQY TRBJ2-5 TRBV5-4
ASIRDSLDDEQY TRBJ2-7 TRBV2
ASSQEGQGYSGANVLT TRBJ2-6 TRBV4-2
ASSPRGPQF TRBJ2-1 TRBV12-3/TRBV12-4
ASSSTTGIFISLH TRBJ1-6 TRBV7-9
ASSPNVDREAF TRBJ1-1 TRBV11-2
ASSVGQVGTQY TRBJ2-5 TRBV9
AIGVQGAWGYT TRBJ1-2 TRBV6-5
ASSPDPGQGIKTQY TRBJ2-5 TRBV27
ASSYMSGNTIY TRBJ1-3 TRBV6-2/TRBV6-3
ASLIDIQGEAF TRBJ1-1 TRBV5-1
ASSLGSGTGPSGANVLT TRBJ2-6 TRBV27
ASSIVPVSNQPQH TRBJ1-5 TRBV19
SVIGAGSYGYT TRBJ1-2 TRBV29-1
ASSPRTDSFYNEQF TRBJ2-1 TRBV5-1
ASSPPGLAGGPTDTQY TRBJ2-3 TRBV18
ASSTSTGGADTQY TRBJ2-3 TRBV6-1
ASSPPGRGTGNTEAF TRBJ1-1 TRBV7-9
ASNLEQGANYGYT TRBJ1-2 TRBV19
ASSLYQAKETQY TRBJ2-5 TRBV5-1
ASSQHRMNTEAF TRBJ1-1 TRBV6-5
ASSQGAGAQAQH TRBJ1-5 TRBV27
ASSGGGPSTDTQY TRBJ2-3 TRBV5-1
AIRGTSGKLYNEQF TRBJ2-1 TRBV10-3
ASSPGQGANSPLH TRBJ1-6 TRBV21-1
ATSTMSGVSTDTQY TRBJ2-3 TRBV15
ATRGVGVTEAF TRBJ1-1 TRBV27
ASSNPQSPSGKTDTQY TRBJ2-3 TRBV19
ASSLALIGVESYEQY TRBJ2-7 TRBV5-1
SVEGRDRVKGSYNEQF TRBJ2-1 TRBV29-1
ASSGGQGRRSSPLH TRBJ1-6 TRBV9
ASSIESTSGDTQY TRBJ2-3 TRBV19
AISLGSGATYEQY TRBJ2-7 TRBV10-3
ASSYGQNNEKLF TRBJ1-4 TRBV6-5
ASSPWTGGEV TRBJ2-1 TRBV28
ASSRGQGSTDTQY TRBJ2-3 TRBV5-4
ASSTIRNTEAF TRBJ1-1 TRBV12-3/TRBV12-4
ASRDPRGGGYGYT TRBJ1-2 TRBV7-9
ASQTGVGNQPQH TRBJ1-5 TRBV2